The 25 T cell receptor beta chains below were found in one sample sequenced in a study of breast tumors, draining lymph nodes, adjacent tissues. TCRdb re-derived calls from the multiplex PCR reads in MiXCR, one entry per CDR3 protein. The sample comprises around 150,000 distinct CDR3 sequences, approximately 32% of which are singletons, and roughly 2.3% rests with the top ten. Breast cancer patients provided tissue from their axillary draining lymph nodes. The source material was axillary lymph node tissue. These receptors all come from a female donor with breast cancer. Some clones in this sample may be carry-over from other donors' samples.

Ten or more counts support this clonotype. V usage is TRBV28 and J usage is TRBJ2-7; D is perhaps TRBD2 (5 bases). CDR3 size: 15 residues. Germline V gene sequence: CDR1 MDHEN, CDR2 SYDVKM. Trimming left V 2 bases short and J 0 bases short, with 11 bases between. The CDR3 reads CASSLGLQISYEQYF. The CDR3 DNA reads as TGTGCCAGCAGTTTAGGACTTCAAATCTCCTACGAGCAGTACTTC.

This sequence joins TRBV6-4 and TRBJ1-1; D not resolved. Germline CDR1 MRHNA, CDR2 SNTAGT. The CDR3 extends over 14 amino acids. The V end was cut by 4 bases, the J end by 4 bases, with 13 bases between. CDR3 in DNA: TGTGCCAGCAGTGGCACGAACCGTCCCACTGAAGCTTTCTTT. Protein product: CASSGTNRPTEAFF.

The CDR3 DNA reads TGTGCCACTACAACATGGGATCGGGCCCAGTACTTC. Its translation: CATTTWDRAQYF. This chain links TRBV2 with TRBJ2-5; no clear D gene. The length of the CDR3 is 12 residues. Germline V gene sequence: CDR1 SNHLY, CDR2 FYNNEI. Trimming cost V 10 bases and J 9 bases, with 18 bases left between them.

Regarding this clonotype: The CDR3 does not end in the conserved phenylalanine or tryptophan, so this is likely a read error. The chain has TRBV20-1 and TRBJ1-5; D may be TRBD1 (5 bases). This CDR3 comprises 13 residues. V dropped 2 bases and J dropped 6 bases, with 11 bases sitting between them. Germline V gene data show CDR1 as DFQATT and CDR2 as SNEGSKA (reference sequence). This chain's CDR3 is CSARKQVSQPQHG. DNA for the CDR3: TGCAGTGCTAGAAAACAGGTTAGTCAGCCCCAGCATGGT.

To note about this clonotype: A clone one base away is much larger, so this may be a read error. The DNA for the CDR3 is TGTGCCAGCAGTCATAAACGGGGGGTCCGAGGTGACAATGAGCAGTTCTTC. Its protein is CASSHKRGVRGDNEQFF. The chain combines TRBV6-6 with TRBJ2-1; TRBD2 agrees at 7 bases. V was pared by 5 bases and J by 5 bases, with 15 bases of the junction left unmatched. Germline V gene lookup returns CDR1 MNHNY and CDR2 SVGAGI (reference sequence). The CDR3 contains 17 residues.

Many counts were recorded for this clonotype. This sequence joins TRBV9 and TRBJ1-2; D gene uncertain. CDR3 size: 11 residues. The V gene's germline CDR1 is SGDLS and CDR2 YYNGEE. Trimming removed 7 bases from V and 8 bases from J, with 12 bases in between. For the CDR3, the DNA is TGTGCCAGCCGGGGTGTCGACGGCTACACCTTC. It encodes CASRGVDGYTF.

About this clonotype itself: This may arise from a read error, as a much more abundant clone is one base away. The gene calls are TRBV6-5 and TRBJ2-2, with 9 bases that match TRBD1. With V trimmed by 5 bases and J by 1 base, 5 bases remained unmatched. In germline, CDR1 is MNHEY, CDR2 SVGAGI. This CDR3 region has 16 residues. CDR3 coding DNA: TGTGCCAGCAGTCTCGACAGGGGGTTGAACACCGGGGAGCTGTTTTTT. It translates to CASSLDRGLNTGELFF.

This clonotype turned up a few times. This rearrangement joins TRBV19 to TRBJ1-1; 9 bases are a match to TRBD1. V trimming: 7 bases; J trimming: 6 bases; junction bases outside the gene matches: 12. Germline V gene data show CDR1 as LNHDA and CDR2 as SQIVND (reference sequence). The length of the CDR3 is 15 residues. This CDR3 reads CASTPTGGVNAEAFF. In DNA, the CDR3 is TGTGCCAGTACTCCGACAGGGGGAGTTAACGCTGAAGCTTTCTTT.

This clonotype appeared many times. The chain links TRBV9 to TRBJ2-5, with D perhaps TRBD2 (6 bases). V lost 3 bases and J lost 0, with 15 bases in between. The CDR3 runs to 16 residues. CDR1 is SGDLS and CDR2 is YYNGEE in the germline V gene. CDR3 loop: CASSAGLQIHQETQYF. The DNA for the CDR3 is TGTGCCAGCAGCGCGGGACTCCAGATTCACCAAGAGACCCAGTACTTC.

This clonotype was recorded many times. This chain connects TRBV5-1 to TRBJ2-3, with no clear D. The CDR3 runs to 13 residues. CDR1 and CDR2 (germline): SGHRS, YFSETQ. Trimming left V 5 bases short and J 0 bases short, with 7 bases between. The CDR3 is CASSYTSTDTQYF. The DNA of the CDR3 is TGCGCCAGCAGTTATACTAGCACAGATACGCAGTATTTT. The whole variable domain, remainder taken from reference TRBV5-1 and TRBJ2-3, is KAGVTQTPRYLIKTRGQQVTLSCSPISGHRSVSWYQQTPGQGLQFLFEYFSETQRNKGNFPGRFSGRQFSNSRSEMNVSTLELGDSALYLCASSYTSTDTQYFGPGTRLTVL.

The chain employs TRBV2 and TRBJ1-1; D not certain. The CDR3 loop spans 17 amino acids. V was trimmed by 5 bases and J by 6 bases, leaving 25 bases between them. CDR1 SNHLY and CDR2 FYNNEI come from the germline V gene. In nucleotides, the CDR3 is TGTGCCAGCAGTAAGGAGACCCAAAACCTGAAGAGGTCTGAAGCTTTCTTT. It translates to CASSKETQNLKRSEAFF. The full variable domain, with the rest looked up from reference TRBV2 and TRBJ1-1, is EPEVTQTPSHQVTQMGQEVILRCVPISNHLYFYWYRQILGQKVEFLVSFYNNEISEKSEIFDDQFSVERPDGSNFTLKIRSTKLEDSAMYFCASSKETQNLKRSEAFFGQGTRLTVV.

This clonotype was seen at least ten times. This chain connects TRBV10-3 to TRBJ2-2, with D tentatively TRBD1 (5 bases). The CDR3 is 14 residues long. The germline V and J ends were trimmed by 2 bases and 1 base, with 5 bases remaining between them. Per germline, CDR1 ENHRY and CDR2 SYGVKD. The DNA for the CDR3 is TGTGCCATCAGTGAGCAGGGGAACACCGGGGAGCTGTTTTTT. It translates to CAISEQGNTGELFF.

This clonotype was seen ten or more times. With a much larger clone just one base away, this may be a read error. The chain carries TRBV5-8 and TRBJ1-4; D is undetermined. CDR3 length: 12 amino acids. From germline, CDR1 is SGHTS and CDR2 YDEGEE. Here the CDR3 DNA reads TGTGCCAGCAGCTTGCAACGTGAAGAACTGTTTTTT. Translation gives CASSLQREELFF.

This clonotype was observed at least ten times. The V call is TRBV7-2, the J call TRBJ1-2, with a weak D call TRBD1 (5 bases). The germline V gene encodes CDR1 SGHTA and CDR2 FQGNSA. V lost 4 bases and J 8 bases, leaving 17 bases between the germline ends. CDR3 length equals 14 residues. The CDR3 DNA reads TGTGCCAGCAGCTCAGGGACCGGCGGTTTGGGCTACACCTTC. Residues: CASSSGTGGLGYTF.

Remarks on this clonotype: The conserved phenylalanine or tryptophan is not found at the CDR3 terminus, so this likely reflects a read error. V is TRBV3-1 and J is TRBJ1-2; perhaps TRBD1 as D (5 bases). The CDR3 totals 14 residues. Germline loops: CDR1 LGHDT, CDR2 YNNKEL (reference sequence). Here the CDR3 DNA reads TGCGCCAGCAGCCAAGGGCAGGAGGGGTATGGCTACACCATC. Its protein product is CASSQGQEGYGYTI.

Notes on this clonotype: A junction end diverges from the germline sequence, so it may reflect a read error. The chain is built from TRBV7-9 and TRBJ2-1; 9 nucleotides line up with TRBD1. The germline V gene encodes CDR1 SEHNR and CDR2 FQNEAQ (reference sequence). The CDR3 runs 15 residues. Here the CDR3 reads CAGSLEQGAYNEQLF. The DNA for the CDR3 is TGTGCCGGCAGCTTAGAACAGGGGGCTTACAATGAGCAGCTCTTC.

Only a few counts were recorded for this clonotype. Since a much larger clone is just one base distant, this may be a read error. CDR3 DNA sequence: TGTGCCAGCAGACCCCAAGGGCAGCCCCAGCATTTT. It encodes CASRPQGQPQHF. The rearrangement uses TRBV6-6 and TRBJ1-5; no clear D. The CDR3 runs to 12 residues. The germline V gene has CDR1 MNHNY and CDR2 SVGAGI (reference sequence). With 6 bases removed from V and 7 bases from J, the gap between germline ends came to 10 bases.

There are a few counts of this clonotype. The chain carries TRBV14 and TRBJ1-1; D is uncertain. CDR1 is SGHDN, CDR2 FVKESK, per germline. Trimming removed 4 bases at V and 10 bases at J, with 19 bases between. The CDR3 contains 14 residues. The CDR3 nucleotides are TGTGCCAGCAGCCGGGCCGACTATCTCCGGGTAGCTTTCTTT. Amino acid sequence: CASSRADYLRVAFF.

The chain links TRBV14 to TRBJ2-7; 7 bases are shared with TRBD2. The ends lost 1 base at V and 2 bases at J; junction bases unmatched: 8. This CDR3 has 16 amino acids. Per germline, CDR1 SGHDN and CDR2 FVKESK. DNA of the CDR3: TGTGCCAGCAGCCAAGTTGGCCAGCGGGGTGCCTACGAGCAGTACTTC. Translation: CASSQVGQRGAYEQYF.

In the case of this clonotype: Mismatch with germline at one junction end may stem from a read error. This chain links TRBV6-1 with TRBJ2-7; 7 nucleotides align to TRBD2. Per germline, CDR1 MNHNS and CDR2 SASEGT. The CDR3 spans 16 residues. CDR3 bases: TGTGCCATCAGTGAGGGTCTAGCGGACTTATCCTACGAGCAGTACTTC. Its translation is CAISEGLADLSYEQYF.

The V and J genes are TRBV5-1 and TRBJ2-1; TRBD2 agrees at 11 bases. J lost 0 bases, V lost 6 bases, and 5 bases had no gene match. The germline gives CDR1 SGHRS, CDR2 YFSETQ. The CDR3 is 16 amino acids. CDR3 protein: CASTSGGRSSYNEQFF. CDR3 sequence (DNA): TGCGCCAGCACTAGCGGGGGGCGTTCCTCCTACAATGAGCAGTTCTTC. The entire variable domain, with the rest obtained from reference TRBV5-1 and TRBJ2-1, is as follows: KAGVTQTPRYLIKTRGQQVTLSCSPISGHRSVSWYQQTPGQGLQFLFEYFSETQRNKGNFPGRFSGRQFSNSRSEMNVSTLELGDSALYLCASTSGGRSSYNEQFFGPGTRLTVL.

CDR3 nucleotides: TGTGCCAGCCCCCCGGCCGCGGGAAGCTACGAGCAGTACTTC. Translation gives CASPPAAGSYEQYF. V gene TRBV7-9 combines with J gene TRBJ2-7, with D perhaps TRBD2 (6 bases). V was shortened by 8 bases and J by 3 bases, with 17 bases between the two germline ends. The CDR3 runs 14 residues. CDR1 and CDR2 (germline): SEHNR, FQNEAQ (reference sequence). Together with reference TRBV7-9 and TRBJ2-7, the CDR3 gives the full variable domain: DTGVSQNPRHKITKRGQNVTFRCDPISEHNRLYWYRQTLGQGPEFLTYFQNEAQLEKSRLLSDRFSAERPKGSFSTLEIQRTEQGDSAMYLCASPPAAGSYEQYFGPGTRLTVT.

The chain couples TRBV11-1 to TRBJ2-7; maybe TRBD1 (5 bases). The CDR3 covers 14 residues. V was trimmed by 4 bases and J by 2 bases, leaving 12 bases between them. Germline-derived CDR1 and CDR2 are SGHAT and FQDESV (reference sequence). In DNA, the CDR3 is TGTGCCAGCAGCTACGAGATAGGGGCCTACGAGCAGTACGTC. Translating it yields CASSYEIGAYEQYV.

V gene TRBV20-1 combines with J gene TRBJ1-1; the D gene is possibly TRBD1 (6 bases). The germline gives CDR1 DFQATT, CDR2 SNEGSKA (reference sequence). The germline V and J ends were trimmed by 5 bases and 2 bases, with 12 bases remaining between them. The CDR3 has 13 residues. CDR3 nucleotides: TGCAGTGCTGGGGACAACACAAACACTGAAGCTTTCTTT. Translation: CSAGDNTNTEAFF.

The chain joins TRBV24-1 to TRBJ1-5; 7 nucleotides align to TRBD1. V trimming: 5 bases; J trimming: 6 bases; junction bases outside the gene matches: 6. Germline assignment: CDR1 KGHDR and CDR2 SFDVKD. This CDR3 is 14 amino acids long. The CDR3 coding sequence is TGTGCCACCAGTGGGACAGGTGAGGGTCAGCCCCAGCATTTT. This translates into CATSGTGEGQPQHF.